Included here is one T cell receptor beta chain sequence, with context. The data originate from a study of blood T cell repertoires in COVID-19. Whole-study context: Samples representing acute and convalescent COVID-19 were sourced from the United States, Italy and Spain.

The CDR3 spans 12 residues. Germline values: CDR1 MNHEY, CDR2 SMNVEV (reference sequence). The V and J ends lost 5 bases and 9 bases respectively, with 14 bases between them. Original processing methods: Using reference gene primer amplification, nucleated cell counts were estimated. The data were produced by immunoSEQ multiplex PCR, yet TCRdb's version contains in-frame clones alone and is incomplete. V, J and clone size were drawn from that table, and D and trimming were deduced from the DNA. The top ten clones hold 6.4% of a sample with a few hundred thousand clones, about 89% of them seen once. This sequence originates from a man between 18 and 29 years old who had recovered from COVID-19. This chain joins TRBV27 and TRBJ2-7; D is unclear. The material sequenced was peripheral blood. The DNA for the CDR3 is TGTGCCAGCAGTCCGACGCGGTTCGGGCAGTACTTC. It codes for CASSPTRFGQYF.